These T cell receptor beta chains were read from a single sample in a study of T cell repertoires in cytomegalovirus infection. TCRdb re-called the reads through MiXCR, storing one row per CDR3 protein. The top ten clones hold under 15% of a sample with a few hundred thousand distinct CDR3 sequences, approximately 26% of them seen once. Sequencing was performed on PBMCs. The receptors come from a human donor in good health (CMV status not recorded). Some clones in this sample may be carry-over from other donors' samples. Both conserved end residues are part of each CDR3. D genes are given only for firm matches. A row's size may be missing; if present it is once, few, many or a size class.

j_call: TRBJ1-5
clone_size: .
d_call: TRBD1
v_call: TRBV2
cdr3_aa: CASSEEQGASQPQHF
cdr3_nt: TGTGCCAGCAGTGAGGAACAGGGGGCAAGTCAGCCCCAGCATTTT

j_call: TRBJ1-1
clone_size: .
d_call: TRBD1
v_call: TRBV6-2/TRBV6-3
cdr3_aa: CASRTTGNGRAFF
cdr3_nt: TGTGCCAGCAGAACGACAGGGAACGGTCGAGCTTTCTTT

j_call: TRBJ2-2
clone_size: .
d_call: .
v_call: TRBV15
cdr3_aa: CATSRVSGIYTGELFF
cdr3_nt: TGTGCCACCAGCAGAGTGTCCGGGATCTACACCGGGGAGCTGTTTTTT

j_call: TRBJ2-1
clone_size: many
d_call: .
v_call: TRBV12-3/TRBV12-4
cdr3_aa: CASSPSNEQFF
cdr3_nt: TGTGCCAGCAGCCCATCGAATGAGCAGTTCTTC

j_call: TRBJ2-1
clone_size: .
d_call: TRBD2
v_call: TRBV7-2
cdr3_aa: CASSLTSGRVGSGANEQFF
cdr3_nt: TGTGCCAGCAGCTTGACTAGCGGGAGGGTTGGGTCGGGAGCCAATGAGCAGTTCTTC

j_call: TRBJ1-2
clone_size: few
d_call: .
v_call: TRBV27
cdr3_aa: CASSPNAAGTLSYGYTF
cdr3_nt: TGTGCCAGCAGTCCGAACGCCGCAGGGACACTTAGCTATGGCTACACCTTC

j_call: TRBJ2-2
clone_size: .
d_call: .
v_call: TRBV7-6
cdr3_aa: CASSYREGTGELFF
cdr3_nt: TGTGCCAGCAGCTACAGGGAGGGCACCGGGGAGCTGTTTTTT

j_call: TRBJ2-7
clone_size: .
d_call: TRBD2
v_call: TRBV7-8
cdr3_aa: CASSLLASGAYEQYF
cdr3_nt: TGTGCCAGCAGCTTATTGGCTAGCGGCGCCTACGAGCAGTACTTC

j_call: TRBJ2-1
clone_size: .
d_call: .
v_call: TRBV19
cdr3_aa: CASRFGSYNEQFF
cdr3_nt: TGTGCCAGTAGATTCGGCTCCTACAATGAGCAGTTCTTC

j_call: TRBJ2-1
clone_size: many
d_call: TRBD2
v_call: TRBV7-2
cdr3_aa: CASSPPSGRATEQFF
cdr3_nt: TGTGCCAGCAGCCCCCCCAGCGGGAGGGCCACTGAGCAGTTCTTC

j_call: TRBJ2-1
clone_size: few
d_call: TRBD2
v_call: TRBV19
cdr3_aa: CATRPSGSSYNEQFF
cdr3_nt: TGTGCCACCCGTCCTAGCGGGAGCTCCTACAATGAGCAGTTCTTC

j_call: TRBJ2-2
clone_size: .
d_call: TRBD1
v_call: TRBV5-1
cdr3_aa: CASSDRDRGNGELFF
cdr3_nt: TGCGCCAGCAGCGACCGGGACAGGGGTAACGGGGAGCTGTTTTTT

j_call: TRBJ2-2
clone_size: .
d_call: TRBD2
v_call: TRBV6-2/TRBV6-3
cdr3_aa: CASSYSAGGPTGELFF
cdr3_nt: TGTGCCAGCAGTTACAGTGCGGGGGGACCCACCGGGGAGCTGTTTTTT

j_call: TRBJ2-3
clone_size: .
d_call: TRBD1
v_call: TRBV20-1
cdr3_aa: CSAPPRDRGDTQYF
cdr3_nt: TGCAGTGCCCCCCCCCGGGACAGGGGGGATACGCAGTATTTT

j_call: TRBJ1-6
clone_size: many
d_call: .
v_call: TRBV7-9
cdr3_aa: CASSSHEGGGASSPLHF
cdr3_nt: TGTGCCAGCAGCTCCCATGAGGGAGGAGGCGCCAGCTCACCCCTCCACTTT

j_call: TRBJ2-5
clone_size: .
d_call: .
v_call: TRBV18
cdr3_aa: CASSPLVGQLQETQYF
cdr3_nt: TGTGCCAGCTCACCACTGGTCGGACAGCTCCAAGAGACCCAGTACTTC

j_call: TRBJ2-1
clone_size: .
d_call: TRBD2
v_call: TRBV20-1
cdr3_aa: CSARLSSGISYNEQFF
cdr3_nt: TGCAGTGCTAGACTATCTAGCGGGATCTCCTACAATGAGCAGTTCTTC

j_call: TRBJ2-1
clone_size: .
d_call: .
v_call: TRBV10-3
cdr3_aa: CAISEGGFENNEQFF
cdr3_nt: TGTGCCATCAGTGAGGGGGGGTTTGAAAACAATGAGCAGTTCTTC

j_call: TRBJ2-3
clone_size: .
d_call: .
v_call: TRBV29-1
cdr3_aa: CSVAPSVGTDTQYF
cdr3_nt: TGCAGCGTTGCCCCATCGGTGGGAACAGATACGCAGTATTTT

j_call: TRBJ2-1
clone_size: .
d_call: .
v_call: TRBV18
cdr3_aa: CASSPQLAYNEQFF
cdr3_nt: TGTGCCAGCTCACCACAGCTAGCTTACAATGAGCAGTTCTTC

j_call: TRBJ1-2
clone_size: few
d_call: .
v_call: TRBV7-9
cdr3_aa: CASSLGQPDPGYTF
cdr3_nt: TGTGCCAGCAGCTTGGGACAACCCGATCCGGGCTACACCTTC

j_call: TRBJ1-6
clone_size: .
d_call: TRBD1
v_call: TRBV20-1
cdr3_aa: CSAREGDRGSSSYNSPLHF
cdr3_nt: TGCAGTGCTAGAGAAGGGGACAGGGGGTCAAGCTCCTATAATTCACCCCTCCACTTT

j_call: TRBJ2-5
clone_size: many
d_call: TRBD1
v_call: TRBV7-7
cdr3_aa: CASSRTGGEETQYF
cdr3_nt: TGTGCCAGCAGCCGGACAGGGGGCGAAGAGACCCAGTACTTC

j_call: TRBJ2-3
clone_size: many
d_call: TRBD2
v_call: TRBV7-9
cdr3_aa: CASSKPGLAGSDTQYF
cdr3_nt: TGTGCCAGCAGCAAGCCGGGACTAGCGGGGTCAGATACGCAGTATTTT

j_call: TRBJ1-5
clone_size: few
d_call: .
v_call: TRBV4-3
cdr3_aa: CASSQAPGFYQPQHF
cdr3_nt: TGCGCCAGCAGCCAAGCACCAGGGTTTTATCAGCCCCAGCATTTT

j_call: TRBJ2-7
clone_size: .
d_call: .
v_call: TRBV4-1
cdr3_aa: CASSQVGGLHEQYF
cdr3_nt: TGCGCCAGCAGCCAAGTCGGGGGGCTCCACGAGCAGTACTTC

j_call: TRBJ1-2
clone_size: .
d_call: .
v_call: TRBV7-9
cdr3_aa: CASSPGGFIGRAGYTF
cdr3_nt: TGTGCCAGCAGCCCAGGTGGTTTCATCGGGAGGGCCGGCTACACCTTC

j_call: TRBJ2-3
clone_size: many
d_call: TRBD2
v_call: TRBV7-2
cdr3_aa: CASLLAGHRTDTQYF
cdr3_nt: TGTGCCAGCCTACTAGCGGGACATCGCACAGATACGCAGTATTTT

j_call: TRBJ2-5
clone_size: many
d_call: .
v_call: TRBV7-2
cdr3_aa: CASSLLLNQETQYF
cdr3_nt: TGTGCCAGCAGCTTACTCCTCAACCAAGAGACCCAGTACTTC

j_call: TRBJ2-1
clone_size: .
d_call: .
v_call: TRBV7-9
cdr3_aa: CASSLGGRGATNNEQFF
cdr3_nt: TGTGCCAGCAGCTTAGGTGGTCGGGGGGCGACCAACAATGAGCAGTTCTTC

j_call: TRBJ1-6
clone_size: .
d_call: TRBD1
v_call: TRBV25-1
cdr3_aa: CASSPSDRAGSPLHF
cdr3_nt: TGTGCCAGCAGTCCCTCTGACAGGGCGGGTTCACCCCTCCACTTT

j_call: TRBJ2-4
clone_size: many
d_call: TRBD1
v_call: TRBV11-2
cdr3_aa: CASSLTLGQGPKNIQYF
cdr3_nt: TGTGCCAGCAGCCTTACCTTGGGACAGGGTCCCAAAAACATTCAGTACTTC

j_call: TRBJ1-1
clone_size: few
d_call: TRBD1
v_call: TRBV20-1
cdr3_aa: CSAPGGPENTEAFF
cdr3_nt: TGCAGTGCTCCAGGGGGGCCGGAGAACACTGAAGCTTTCTTT

j_call: TRBJ1-1
clone_size: few
d_call: .
v_call: TRBV29-1
cdr3_aa: CSVGTPTEAFF
cdr3_nt: TGCAGCGTTGGGACACCCACTGAAGCTTTCTTT

j_call: TRBJ2-1
clone_size: many
d_call: .
v_call: TRBV7-8
cdr3_aa: CASSFKLESEQFF
cdr3_nt: TGTGCCAGCAGCTTTAAACTAGAGAGTGAGCAGTTCTTC

j_call: TRBJ2-2
clone_size: many
d_call: .
v_call: TRBV12-3/TRBV12-4
cdr3_aa: CASSSLTGELFF
cdr3_nt: TGTGCCAGCAGTTCACTAACCGGGGAGCTGTTTTTT

j_call: TRBJ2-3
clone_size: .
d_call: .
v_call: TRBV6-4
cdr3_aa: CASGEGGGSTDTQYF
cdr3_nt: TGTGCCAGCGGAGAAGGGGGGGGGTCCACAGATACGCAGTATTTT

j_call: TRBJ1-1
clone_size: few
d_call: .
v_call: TRBV7-2
cdr3_aa: CASSWDRQNTEAFF
cdr3_nt: TGTGCCAGCAGCTGGGACCGACAGAACACTGAAGCTTTCTTT

j_call: TRBJ2-5
clone_size: few
d_call: TRBD2
v_call: TRBV27
cdr3_aa: CASRGLAGRSVYQETQYF
cdr3_nt: TGTGCCAGTAGGGGACTAGCGGGAAGATCAGTTTACCAAGAGACCCAGTACTTC

j_call: TRBJ2-1
clone_size: few
d_call: TRBD2
v_call: TRBV20-1
cdr3_aa: CSASPGGGEYNEQFF
cdr3_nt: TGCAGTGCTAGCCCCGGGGGGGGGGAGTACAATGAGCAGTTCTTC